One and the same sample provided the 13 T cell receptor beta chains below, sequenced in a study of T cell repertoires in cytomegalovirus infection. MiXCR, applied by TCRdb to the reads, yields one record per CDR3 protein. The sample includes about 230,000 distinct CDR3 sequences, 22% seen only once; the top ten take about 20%. The sample taken for sequencing was CD8+ T cells from PBMCs. The receptors here all came from a human donor in good health (CMV status not recorded). Some clones in this sample may be carry-over from other donors' samples.

This clonotype was seen a handful of times. V usage is TRBV7-9 and J usage is TRBJ2-7; 10 nucleotides match TRBD2. After removal of 4 bases from V and 4 bases from J, the junction contained 7 bases not matched to a gene. Germline loops: CDR1 SEHNR, CDR2 FQNEAQ (reference sequence). This CDR3 has 15 residues. CDR3 sequence: CASSSELAGNYEQYF. CDR3 in DNA: TGTGCCAGCAGCTCCGAACTAGCGGGGAATTACGAGCAGTACTTC.

V usage is TRBV15 and J usage is TRBJ2-1; maybe TRBD2 (6 bases). The CDR3 has 16 residues. V dropped 4 bases and J dropped 0 bases, with 13 bases sitting between them. Germline CDR1 LNHNV, CDR2 YYDKDF (reference sequence). The CDR3 DNA reads as TGTGCCACCAGCAAATGGGACTTCAGCTCCTACAATGAGCAGTTCTTC. As protein: CATSKWDFSSYNEQFF.

This clonotype was seen ten or more times. The chain links TRBV7-8 to TRBJ2-1; 9 nucleotides align to TRBD2. CDR3 length: 17 residues. Germline V gene data show CDR1 as SGHVS and CDR2 as FQNEAQ. V lost 1 base to trimming and J lost 4 bases; unmatched junction nucleotides: 8. CDR3 loop: CASSLERLAGPYNEQFF. CDR3 nucleotide sequence: TGTGCCAGCAGCTTAGAACGGCTAGCGGGGCCATACAATGAGCAGTTCTTC.

A few counts support this clonotype. The CDR3 loop is CASSPGTGGGEQFF. CDR3 bases: TGTGCCAGCAGCCCCGGGACAGGGGGCGGTGAGCAGTTCTTC. The rearrangement links TRBV5-4 to TRBJ2-1, with TRBD1 matching over 12 bases. The V and J ends lost 4 bases and 9 bases, in that order; junction bases with no gene match: 5. CDR1 SGHNT and CDR2 YYREEE come from the germline V gene (reference sequence). The length of the CDR3 is 14 residues.

This sequence joins TRBV7-6 and TRBJ2-1; TRBD2 matches at 7 bases. The CDR3 has 16 residues. V gave up 3 bases and J gave up 4 bases; unmatched junction bases: 9. Looked up from germline, CDR1 is SGHVS and CDR2 is FNYEAQ. The CDR3 DNA sequence: TGTGCCAGCAGCTTGAGACCTAGCGGAGATTACAATGAGCAGTTCTTC. It translates to CASSLRPSGDYNEQFF.

Only a few counts were recorded for this clonotype. V usage is TRBV7-9 and J usage is TRBJ2-1, with a weak D call TRBD2 (6 bases). Germline V gene lookup returns CDR1 SEHNR and CDR2 FQNEAQ (reference sequence). The length of the CDR3 is 15 residues. Trimming stripped 3 bases from V and 3 bases from J, with 12 bases between. The CDR3 sequence is CASSFLYGSYNEQFF. Here the CDR3 DNA reads TGTGCCAGCAGCTTCTTATACGGGAGCTACAATGAGCAGTTCTTC.

The chain uses TRBV5-1 and TRBJ1-2; D unresolved. From germline, CDR1 is SGHRS and CDR2 YFSETQ. Trimming pared 4 bases from V and 6 bases from J, leaving 16 bases between. The CDR3 consists of 14 residues. CDR3 DNA: TGCGCCAGCAGCATAGCCTTGGGGTCCGATGGCTACACCTTC. Translated, it gives CASSIALGSDGYTF.

This clonotype has ten or more counts. The chain uses TRBV11-2 and TRBJ1-1; 7 bases line up with TRBD1. Germline V gene sequence: CDR1 SGHAT, CDR2 FQNNGV. The CDR3 is 14 residues long. Trimming cost V 5 bases and J 1 base; bases outside gene matches: 4. This CDR3 reads CASSPRTGNTEAFF. CDR3 sequence (DNA): TGTGCCAGCAGCCCCCGGACAGGGAACACTGAAGCTTTCTTT.

The table lists this clonotype with a few counts. J is TRBJ1-3 and V is TRBV28; D is possibly TRBD1 (6 bases). Per the germline V gene, CDR1 is MDHEN and CDR2 is SYDVKM. The CDR3 extends over 18 amino acids. Trimming pared 5 bases from V and 8 bases from J, leaving 28 bases between. The CDR3, as DNA: TGTGCCAGCAGTCTCACCCCCGGGACAAGCGGGGGGGAAGACACCATATATTTT. It yields the protein CASSLTPGTSGGEDTIYF.

The J gene is TRBJ1-1, the V gene TRBV7-9; D uncertain. V was pared by 5 bases and J by 4 bases, with 20 bases between. This CDR3 has 16 residues. Germline V lookup: CDR1 SEHNR, CDR2 FQNEAQ (reference sequence). As DNA, the CDR3 is TGTGCCAGCAGCCGGGGAGGTAACTCCCTGGGCACTGAAGCTTTCTTT. Protein: CASSRGGNSLGTEAFF.

In this sample, this clonotype turned up a few times. V gene TRBV10-3 combines with J gene TRBJ2-3, with D tentatively TRBD1 (6 bases). The CDR3 has 16 residues. V was trimmed by 7 bases and J by 4 bases, leaving 21 bases between them. CDR1 and CDR2 from the germline V gene are ENHRY and SYGVKD. In DNA form, the CDR3 reads TGTGCCATCACGGAAGGGGGTGGGGGCGCTTCAGATACGCAGTATTTT. The encoded protein is CAITEGGGGASDTQYF.

The rearrangement links TRBV12-3 or TRBV12-4 to TRBJ1-5, with D tentatively TRBD1 (6 bases). V shed 2 bases and J shed 6 bases, with 14 bases lying between them. The CDR3 runs to 15 residues. CDR3 protein: CASSLTGGRSQPQHF. CDR3 DNA: TGTGCCAGCAGTTTAACCGGGGGGCGGTCTCAGCCCCAGCATTTT.

This rearrangement joins TRBV5-4 to TRBJ2-1, with 9 bases that match TRBD2. The junction had 9 bases not matched to a gene; V was cut back by 4 bases and J by 1 base. The CDR3 consists of 17 residues. The germline CDR1 and CDR2 sequences are SGHNT and YYREEE (reference sequence). The CDR3 here is CASSTSTSGFSYNEQFF. The DNA for the CDR3 is TGTGCCAGCAGCACCTCAACTAGCGGGTTTTCCTACAATGAGCAGTTCTTC.